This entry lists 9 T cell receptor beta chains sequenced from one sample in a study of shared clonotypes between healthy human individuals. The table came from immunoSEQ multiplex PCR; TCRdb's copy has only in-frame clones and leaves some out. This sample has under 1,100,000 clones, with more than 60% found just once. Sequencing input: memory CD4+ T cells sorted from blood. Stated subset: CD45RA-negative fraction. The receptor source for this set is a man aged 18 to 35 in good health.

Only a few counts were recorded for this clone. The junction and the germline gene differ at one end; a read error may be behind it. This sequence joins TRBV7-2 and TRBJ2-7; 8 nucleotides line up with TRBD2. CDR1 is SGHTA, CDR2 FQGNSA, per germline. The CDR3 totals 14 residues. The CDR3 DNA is TGTGCCAGCAGCCTAGCGGGTTCCTCCTTGGAGCAGTACTTC. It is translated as CASSLAGSSLEQYF.

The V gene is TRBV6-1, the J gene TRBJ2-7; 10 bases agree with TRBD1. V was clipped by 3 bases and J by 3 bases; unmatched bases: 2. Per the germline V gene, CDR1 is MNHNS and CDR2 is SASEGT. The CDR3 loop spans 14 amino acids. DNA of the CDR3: TGTGCCAGCAGTGAGACAGGGGGCCTCTACGAGCAGTACTTC. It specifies CASSETGGLYEQYF.

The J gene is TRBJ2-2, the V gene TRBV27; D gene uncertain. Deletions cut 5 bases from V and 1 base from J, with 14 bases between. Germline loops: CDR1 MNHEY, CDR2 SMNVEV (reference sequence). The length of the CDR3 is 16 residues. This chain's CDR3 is CASSQERLGNTGELFF. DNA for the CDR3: TGTGCCAGCAGTCAAGAGCGTCTCGGGAACACCGGGGAGCTGTTTTTT.

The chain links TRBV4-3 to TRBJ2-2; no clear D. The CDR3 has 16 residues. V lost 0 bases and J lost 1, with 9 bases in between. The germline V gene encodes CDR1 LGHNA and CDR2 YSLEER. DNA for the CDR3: TGCGCCAGCAGCCAAGAATCTCAGGTGAACACCGGGGAGCTGTTTTTT. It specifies CASSQESQVNTGELFF.

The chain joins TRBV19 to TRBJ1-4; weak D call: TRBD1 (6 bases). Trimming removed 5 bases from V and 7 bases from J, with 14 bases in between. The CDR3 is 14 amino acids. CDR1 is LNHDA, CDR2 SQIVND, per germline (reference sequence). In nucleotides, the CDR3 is TGTGCCAGTAGTTCCTTGGACAGCCTTGAAAAACTGTTTTTT. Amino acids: CASSSLDSLEKLFF.

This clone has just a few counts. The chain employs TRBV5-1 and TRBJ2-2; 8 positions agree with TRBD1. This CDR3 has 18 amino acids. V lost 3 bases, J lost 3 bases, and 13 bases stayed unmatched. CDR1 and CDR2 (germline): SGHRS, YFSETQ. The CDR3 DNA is TGCGCCAGCAGCTGGAGGACAGGGCCCAGGGGGGACACCGGGGAGCTGTTTTTT. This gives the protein CASSWRTGPRGDTGELFF.

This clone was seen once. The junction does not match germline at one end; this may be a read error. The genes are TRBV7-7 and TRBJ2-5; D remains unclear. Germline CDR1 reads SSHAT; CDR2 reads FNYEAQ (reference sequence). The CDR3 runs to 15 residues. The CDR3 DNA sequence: TGTGCTAGCAGCTTAAGGTCTGATGATCAAGAGACCCAGTACTTC. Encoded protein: CASSLRSDDQETQYF.

CDR3 DNA: TGTGCCAGCAGCTTTTCCCAGAATCTCAACACTGAAGCTTTCTTT. This encodes CASSFSQNLNTEAFF. The genes are TRBV7-9 and TRBJ1-1, with D unresolved. The CDR3 has 15 residues. Trimming shortened V by 3 bases and J by 2 bases, and 13 bases separated the two germline ends. Per germline, CDR1 SEHNR and CDR2 FQNEAQ (reference sequence).

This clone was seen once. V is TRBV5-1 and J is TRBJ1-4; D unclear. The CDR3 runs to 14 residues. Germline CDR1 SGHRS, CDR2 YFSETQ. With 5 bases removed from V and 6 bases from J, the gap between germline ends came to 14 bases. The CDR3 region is CASRLEGRHEKLFF. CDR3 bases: TGCGCCAGCAGACTGGAAGGGCGCCATGAAAAACTGTTTTTT.